A single sample is the source of the 24 T cell receptor beta chains below, sequenced in a study of T cell clonality in common variable immunodeficiency. The data were produced by immunoSEQ multiplex PCR, yet TCRdb's version contains in-frame clones alone and is incomplete. The specimen gives around 47,000 clones without singletons; the ten biggest hold 2% to 2.5%. What was sequenced was peripheral blood mononuclear cells. These receptors all come from a person between 18 and 75 years old in good health.

At least ten counts were recorded for this clone. The read ends 3 residues shy of where the CDR3 ends; the end is completed using the germline J gene. V gene TRBV5-1 combines with J gene TRBJ2-1, with 8 bases aligning to TRBD1. CDR3 length: 14 residues. V dropped 4 bases and J dropped 5; count of bases not matched to a gene: 5. In germline, CDR1 is SGHRS, CDR2 YFSETQ. CDR3 DNA, as far as it was read: TGCGCCAGCAGCCCGGACAGGGCCCACAATGAG. It encodes CASSPDRAHNE. The full-length CDR3 reads as CASSPDRAHNEQFF.

This clone was detected many times. The read is 3 residues too short to cover the CDR3 end, so that end is filled in from the germline J gene. This rearrangement joins TRBV19 to TRBJ2-5, with D perhaps matching TRBD2 (6 bases). Germline assignment: CDR1 LNHDA and CDR2 SQIVND (reference sequence). Trimming left V 5 bases short and J 1 base short, with 14 bases between. The CDR3 extends over 15 amino acids. CDR3 protein: CASSARRDSQETQYF. The sequenced part of the CDR3 DNA is TGTGCCAGTAGTGCCAGACGGGACTCCCAAGAGACC.

This clone came up many times. The covered CDR3 bases are TGTGCCAGCGCCCCGGGGATGATACGAGAGACC. This sequence encodes CASAPGMIRET. The entire CDR3 protein reads CASAPGMIRETQYF. V is TRBV5-6 and J is TRBJ2-5; D is possibly TRBD2 (5 bases). Read coverage stops 3 residues before the CDR3 terminus; the germline J gene supplies the remainder. Trimming pared 7 bases from V and 4 bases from J, leaving 17 bases between. This CDR3 contains 14 residues. Germline V gives CDR1 SGHDT, CDR2 YYEEEE.

This clone was observed many times. Read data end 3 residues before the CDR3 end; the end is taken from the germline J gene. The chain recombines TRBV7-2 with TRBJ1-1; 7 bases match TRBD1. This CDR3 region has 14 residues. Germline loops: CDR1 SGHTA, CDR2 FQGNSA. The J segment lost 4 bases and the V segment lost 4 bases, leaving 6 bases of the junction unmatched. The CDR3 sequence: CASSYRQGATEAFF. The covered CDR3 bases are TGTGCCAGCAGCTACCGACAGGGAGCCACTGAA.

Ten or more counts support this clone. The sequenced fragment ends 3 residues before the CDR3 boundary, so the rest is inferred from the germline J gene. This chain links TRBV6-1 with TRBJ1-5; TRBD1 might be the D (6 bases). V was shortened by 4 bases and J by 0 bases, with 13 bases between the two germline ends. The germline V gene has CDR1 MNHNS and CDR2 SASEGT. CDR3 length equals 16 residues. The CDR3 loop reads CASSVQGAYSNQPQHF. The sequenced part of the CDR3 DNA is TGTGCCAGCAGTGTACAGGGCGCCTATAGCAATCAGCCC.

In its sample, this clone was seen many times. The CDR3 end lies 3 residues beyond the end of the read and is filled in from the germline J gene. The gene calls are TRBV29-1 and TRBJ2-7, with 9 bases aligning to TRBD1. Trimming at V came to 5 bases and at J to 3 bases, leaving 5 bases not matched to a gene. Germline-derived CDR1 and CDR2 are SQVTM and ANQGSEA. The CDR3 length is 13 residues. CDR3 bases read: TGCAGCGTTACCGGGACAGGGCTCTACGAG. It encodes CSVTGTGLYE. The entire CDR3 protein reads CSVTGTGLYEQYF.

In this sample, this clone turned up a few times. This may arise from a read error, as a much more abundant clone is one base away. The sequenced fragment ends 3 residues before the CDR3 boundary, so the rest is inferred from the germline J gene. The chain has TRBV19 and TRBJ2-2; maybe TRBD1 (6 bases). The CDR3 contains 14 residues. Germline-derived CDR1 and CDR2 are LNHDA and SQIVND (reference sequence). The CDR3 reads CASSTQGSNEKLFF. CDR3 DNA (partial): TGTGCCAGTAGTACCCAGGGGTCTAATGAAAAG. Supplemented by reference TRBV19 and TRBJ2-2, the full variable domain reads DGGITQSPKYLFRKEGQNVTLSCEQNLNHDAMYWYRQDPGQGLRLIYYSQIVNDFQKGDIAEGYSVSREKKESFPLTVTSAQKNPTAFYLCASSTQGSNEKLFFGEGSRLTVL.

About this clone: The sequence runs out 3 residues before the end of the CDR3; the remainder is reconstructed from the germline J gene. The genes are TRBV6-2 or TRBV6-3 and TRBJ1-5; D perhaps matches TRBD1 (5 bases). CDR3 length equals 17 residues. Trimming pared 3 bases from V and 3 bases from J, leaving 18 bases between. Looked up from germline, CDR1 is MNHEY and CDR2 is SVGEGT. This CDR3 reads CASSYRPGGRTNQPQHF. The CDR3 DNA, read in part, is TGTGCCAGCAGTTATCGACCCGGGGGGAGGACCAATCAGCCC.

This clone was counted ten times or more. Read data end 3 residues before the CDR3 end; the end is taken from the germline J gene. This chain uses TRBV5-1 with TRBJ2-5; weak D call: TRBD1 (6 bases). Trimming removed 2 bases at V and 5 bases at J, with 10 bases between. Germline assignment: CDR1 SGHRS and CDR2 YFSETQ. The CDR3 contains 13 residues. The sequenced CDR3 bases are TGCGCCAGCAGCTTAGGGGGAGAGGAGACC. This encodes CASSLGGEET. The whole CDR3 sequence reads CASSLGGEETQYF. The whole variable domain, remainder taken from reference TRBV5-1 and TRBJ2-5, is KAGVTQTPRYLIKTRGQQVTLSCSPISGHRSVSWYQQTPGQGLQFLFEYFSETQRNKGNFPGRFSGRQFSNSRSEMNVSTLELGDSALYLCASSLGGEETQYFGPGTRLLVL.

Many counts were recorded for this clone. CDR3 DNA, as far as it was read: TGCGCCAGCAGTGAGTCGATCGCCGGTCTGAACACTGAA. Amino acid sequence: CASSESIAGLNTE. The CDR3 in full is CASSESIAGLNTEAFF. The J gene is TRBJ1-1, the V gene TRBV10-1; no definite D call. The read is 3 residues too short to cover the CDR3 end, so that end is filled in from the germline J gene. The CDR3 consists of 16 residues. Germline lookup yields CDR1 WNHNN and CDR2 SYGVQD (reference sequence). The V and J ends lost 0 bases and 0 bases respectively, with 11 bases between them.

This clone was recorded a few times. The read comes to an end 3 residues before the CDR3 does, leaving the germline J gene to fill in the end. Other DNA sequences in this specimen translate into the identical CDR3. The V call is TRBV18, the J call TRBJ1-4; no definite D call. From germline, CDR1 is KGHSH and CDR2 LQKENI. Trimming took 3 bases from V and 0 from J, leaving 14 bases between them. The CDR3 is 17 residues long. CDR3: CASSPRLGSATNEKLFF. The CDR3 DNA, read in part, is TGTGCCAGCTCACCCCGACTAGGCAGTGCAACTAATGAAAAA.

This clone came up many times. CDR3 DNA (partial): TGTGCCAGTAGCCTAAGGACAACAGGTTCAATGTTGGAAGGCCAGCCC. Its translation: CASSLRTTGSMLEGQP. The CDR3 as a whole reads CASSLRTTGSMLEGQPQHF. V and J are TRBV19 and TRBJ1-5; tentative D call: TRBD1 (5 bases). The CDR3 goes on 3 residues after the read ends, and that part is filled in from the germline J gene. The V and J ends lost 6 bases and 7 bases respectively, with 31 bases between them. Germline V lookup: CDR1 LNHDA, CDR2 SQIVND (reference sequence). The CDR3 sequence is 19 residues long.

This clone has a count of ten or more. The sequence runs out 3 residues before the end of the CDR3; the remainder is reconstructed from the germline J gene. Other DNA sequences in this specimen translate into the identical CDR3. The V gene is TRBV29-1, the J gene TRBJ2-3; TRBD2 agrees at 9 bases. Germline V gene data show CDR1 as SQVTM and CDR2 as ANQGSEA. Losses at the gene ends were 4 bases for V and 3 bases for J; bases not matched to a gene: 20. This CDR3 is 19 amino acids long. The chain's CDR3 is CSVVGPARLAEKNTDTQYF. The CDR3 DNA, read in part, is TGCAGCGTTGTCGGACCAGCAAGACTAGCGGAAAAAAATACAGATACG.

In this sample, this clone turned up many times. With the read ending 3 residues before the CDR3 end, the germline J gene is used to fill in that end. The chain carries TRBV6-2 or TRBV6-3 and TRBJ2-5; 10 nucleotides line up with TRBD2. This CDR3 has 15 amino acids. J was trimmed by 4 bases and V by 5 bases; bases with no gene match: 7. CDR1 is MNHEY, CDR2 SVGEGT, per germline. Incomplete CDR3 DNA: TGTGCCAGCAGTGGGCTAGCGGGAGAGAGAGAGACC. Its translation is CASSGLAGERET. The full CDR3 sequence reads CASSGLAGERETQYF.

In this sample, this clone turned up many times. The CDR3 extends 3 residues past the end of the read, so its final part is completed from the germline J gene. The rearrangement uses TRBV19 and TRBJ1-6; unclear D gene. Trimming stripped 3 bases from V and 0 bases from J, with 3 bases between. The CDR3 spans 14 residues. Germline lookup yields CDR1 LNHDA and CDR2 SQIVND (reference sequence). The covered CDR3 bases are TGTGCCAGTAGTATCAGCTCCTATAATTCACCC. The encoded protein is CASSISSYNSP. The whole CDR3 sequence is CASSISSYNSPLHF.

This clone was seen repeatedly, ten times or more. The DNA read from the CDR3 is TGTGCCACCAGCTGGCAGGACTTC. Translation gives CATSWQDF. The entire CDR3 is CATSWQDFYTF. The J gene is TRBJ1-2, the V gene TRBV15, with no clear D. Read data end 3 residues before the CDR3 end; the end is taken from the germline J gene. The CDR3 is made up of 11 amino acids. Per germline, CDR1 LNHNV and CDR2 YYDKDF (reference sequence).

This clone has a count of ten or more. The read comes to an end 3 residues before the CDR3 does, leaving the germline J gene to fill in the end. The chain couples TRBV6-1 to TRBJ2-7, with D tentatively TRBD2 (5 bases). V gave up 0 bases and J gave up 5 bases, with 20 bases separating them. Germline lookup yields CDR1 MNHNS and CDR2 SASEGT. The CDR3 totals 17 residues. The covered CDR3 bases are TGTGCCAGCAGTGAAGCCACGGGCGCGCGGGTGTGGGACGAG. Its translation: CASSEATGARVWDE. The full CDR3 reads CASSEATGARVWDEQYF.

This clone was recorded a few times. Read sequence stops 3 residues before the CDR3 end, and the germline J gene provides the missing end. V and J are TRBV19 and TRBJ2-5; D ambiguous. The CDR3 is 16 amino acids. V was trimmed by 0 bases and J by 5 bases, leaving 16 bases between them. Germline V gives CDR1 LNHDA, CDR2 SQIVND (reference sequence). This CDR3 reads CASSIDNAGPWETQYF. The covered CDR3 bases are TGTGCCAGTAGTATAGATAATGCAGGCCCCTGGGAGACC.

Points on this clone: The read comes to an end 3 residues before the CDR3 does, leaving the germline J gene to fill in the end. The rearrangement joins TRBV7-6 to TRBJ2-1; TRBD1 agrees at 7 bases. The V segment lost 4 bases and the J segment 2 bases; nucleotides outside the gene matches: 5. CDR1 SGHVS and CDR2 FNYEAQ come from the germline V gene. The CDR3 has 15 amino acids. The CDR3 here is CASSSGQAAYNEQFF. CDR3 bases read: TGTGCCAGCAGCTCCGGACAGGCGGCCTACAATGAG.

This clone was counted many times. The read ends 3 residues shy of where the CDR3 ends; the end is completed using the germline J gene. The rearrangement uses TRBV2 and TRBJ2-7, with 11 bases aligning to TRBD1. The CDR3 is made up of 14 amino acids. With 10 bases clipped from V and 1 base from J, the junction kept 6 bases outside the gene matches. Per germline, CDR1 SNHLY and CDR2 FYNNEI. CDR3 DNA (partial): TGTGCCACCCAGGGACAGGGGGTTTCCTACGAG. It codes for CATQGQGVSYE. The whole CDR3 sequence reads CATQGQGVSYEQYF.

Ten or more counts support this clone. The sequenced CDR3 bases are TGTGCCAGCAGCTTGATCGAAGGCACTGAA. Its translation is CASSLIEGTE. The entire CDR3 sequence reads CASSLIEGTEAFF. This chain links TRBV5-4 with TRBJ1-1; the D is unclear. Read sequence stops 3 residues before the CDR3 end, and the germline J gene provides the missing end. Trimming stripped 1 base from V and 4 bases from J, with 8 bases between. This CDR3 is built from 13 residues. CDR1 is SGHNT and CDR2 is YYREEE in the germline V gene (reference sequence). The full variable domain, in which reference TRBV5-4 and TRBJ1-1 provide the parts outside the CDR3, is ETGVTQSPTHLIKTRGQQVTLRCSSQSGHNTVSWYQQALGQGPQFIFQYYREEENGRGNFPPRFSGLQFPNYSSELNVNALELDDSALYLCASSLIEGTEAFFGQGTRLTVV.

This clone showed up just a few times. Sequencing ends 3 residues short of the CDR3 end; the germline J gene provides the rest. The J gene is TRBJ2-7, the V gene TRBV19; D might be TRBD2 (6 bases). The V gene's germline CDR1 is LNHDA and CDR2 SQIVND (reference sequence). V was clipped by 3 bases and J by 3 bases, with 33 bases between them. This CDR3 has 21 residues. This chain's CDR3 is CASSIPQQDYSPRGPIYEQYF. The DNA read from the CDR3 is TGTGCCAGTAGTATCCCCCAACAGGACTATAGCCCGAGGGGACCCATCTACGAG.

This clone has at least ten counts. The CDR3 extends 3 residues past the end of the read, so its final part is completed from the germline J gene. The rearrangement uses TRBV11-3 and TRBJ2-6; D unclear. V was shortened by 3 bases and J by 2 bases, with 2 bases between the two germline ends. The V gene's germline CDR1 is SGHNT and CDR2 YENEEA. The CDR3 loop spans 13 amino acids. CDR3 protein: CASSFTGANVLTF. Incomplete CDR3 DNA: TGTGCCAGCAGCTTTACTGGGGCCAACGTC.

This clone has only a few counts. With the read ending 3 residues before the CDR3 end, the germline J gene is used to fill in that end. The V and J genes are TRBV2 and TRBJ2-3, with 8 bases aligning to TRBD1. The CDR3 runs to 16 residues. Germline CDR1 is SNHLY and CDR2 is FYNNEI. The DNA read from the CDR3 is TGTGCCAGCATCGAGGACAGGGCATATAGCAATCAGCCG. It encodes CASIEDRAYSNQP. The full CDR3 reads CASIEDRAYSNQPQYF.